The following is a T cell receptor beta chain sequence with its context. This clonotype came up a few times. The antigen it binds to is not known. Nothing much larger sits one base from this clone, and base qualities are not available. These data come from a study of read filtering for tumor transcriptome and immune sequencing (dated by TCRdb to 2018 to 2020). At the level of the whole study: The cohort was composed of roughly 18 male and some 15 female patients, with a mean age of about 65 years and an age range of about 47 to 80. By revised international staging, eight or nine patients were R-ISS I, about 17 were R-ISS II and 6 or 7 were R-ISS III. After DNase treatment, whole-transcriptome libraries were prepared with the TruSeq RNA Access Library Prep Kit. TCR-region mapped reads per sample ranged from about 4 to 10.27 million with IR-seq versus only about 75 to 1,400 with RNA-seq. TCR repertoires obtained by targeted immune repertoire sequencing and by bulk whole-transcriptome sequencing performed on the same bone marrow samples were compared. One of the main goals was to work out a read-filtering strategy for immune repertoire data, in particular whether clonotypes backed by only a single read should be removed.

Bone marrow was sampled from every patient at the time of active disease. Isolation of bone marrow mononuclear cells was performed by Ficoll-Hypaque density gradient centrifugation. To remove myeloma plasma cells, the cells were labeled with CD138 magnetic microbeads on a MACS separator, and CD138-negative cells were then collected by negative selection. Purity of the isolated cells was checked by flow cytometry on an Attune NxT using CD138 antibodies. TRIzol reagent was used to extract total RNA, which was then quantified with a NanoDrop spectrophotometer. Paired RNA-seq and IR-seq were performed on each patient's CD138-negative bone marrow sample. The full study reports these points: Compared with RNA-seq, IR-seq captured clonotypes at much higher depth and more reliably, and a smaller IR-seq throughput was enough to identify most shared clonotypes. The sorted CD138-negative fraction was not purified T cells but a mixed bone marrow immune population. The correlation between IR-seq and RNA-seq shared clonotype proportions rose when single-read clonotypes were removed. Single-read clonotypes made up about 82% of clonotypes but only around 4% of total reads in IR-seq, compared with approximately 75% of clonotypes and 44.6% of reads in RNA-seq.

The trim is 2 bases for V and 4 bases for J, with a gap of 12 bases between the germline ends. In the germline V gene, CDR1 corresponds to SGHAT and CDR2 to FQNNGV. The CDR3 has 15 amino acids, counting the end cysteine and phenylalanine. Of the read, only the CDR3 DNA is kept; its 45 bases are in frame from base 1. TCR libraries were built from 400 to 450 ng RNA with the Immunoverse kit, using molecular barcoded adaptors covering alpha/delta and beta/gamma chains. The same RNA used for transcriptome sequencing was used for TCR library preparation. Sequencing of TCR libraries was carried out on an Illumina HiSeq 4000 with 2 x 150 cycles. The original methods were these. With MiXCR, TCR reads were aligned to human V, D, J and C references and assembled into CDR3 clonotypes, with quality filtering and error correction included. The tcR package in R was used to analyze clonotype counts and gene usage diversity. For inspection of raw mapping reads, RNA-seq reads were mapped by STAR aligner version 2.5.3a onto GRCh37 of the human genome. To test how sequencing depth affected the clonotypes detected, IR-seq fastq files were randomly downsampled with Seqtk 1.3. TCRdb redid the processing of the public reads, applying fastp at Q25 and MiXCR, and retained in-frame beta chains. When rows share a CDR3 protein, they turn into one entry using the most common DNA and genes. None of the V and J calls come from the authors' own analysis; TCRdb made them. Within this sample are some 120,000 distinct CDR3 sequences, with approximately 13% of them counted one time only. The ten biggest clones cover 9.5% to 12% of the sample.

This receptor chain uses TRBV11-2 and TRBJ1-3; TRBD1 could be the D gene, as 6 bases match. The TCR originated in a donor aged 40 or over with multiple myeloma. Material: a population of CD138-negative cells sorted from bone marrow. The intended sense of this specimen's cell subset or site label: bone marrow mononuclear cells depleted of CD138+ plasma/myeloma cells by negative magnetic selection. The nucleotide sequence is TGTGCCAGCAGCTTACTACAGGGAAAGGGAAACACCATATATTTT. It codes for CASSLLQGKGNTIYF.